The clone carrying this T cell receptor (beta chain) was recorded many times. The antigen remains undetermined. Deletions cut 5 bases from V and 10 bases from J, with 9 bases between. CDR1 and CDR2 from the germline V gene are SNHLY and FYNNEI. The CDR3 contains 11 residues. The time point: newly diagnosed GD, antithyroid drugs for less than 3 months. Making the TCR library involved RNA that had been extracted from PBMCs. The record originates from a study of regulatory T cells in long-lasting Graves disease. Study conclusions and caveats: Favored usage of TRBV28, TRBJ1-2 and TRBJ2-5 was recorded in persistent disease.

Relying on iRepertoire HTBI primers and Arm-PCR of CDR3 regions, the team built TCR beta libraries. TCRdb itself ran the multiplex PCR reads through MiXCR, one entry per CDR3 protein. The sample carries fewer than 550,000 distinct CDR3 sequences, approximately 16% recorded once. A further study also used this sample, focusing on T cells in Graves' hyperthyroidism and ophthalmopathy. In that study: These patients, aged 18 to 65, had recently diagnosed hyperthyroidism lasting under 2 months. The HTBI primer set served for first-round RT-PCR of the TCR CDR3.

The sequence was obtained from a woman aged 18-29 years with Graves disease. This specimen was peripheral blood mononuclear cells (PBMCs), taken at new diagnosis, from a patient treated with antithyroid drugs. The rearrangement uses TRBV2 and TRBJ2-1, with D possibly TRBD1 on 6 matching bases. The CDR3 spells CASSSGTEQFF. The CDR3 nucleotides are TGTGCCAGCAGTTCCGGGACAGAGCAGTTCTTC.